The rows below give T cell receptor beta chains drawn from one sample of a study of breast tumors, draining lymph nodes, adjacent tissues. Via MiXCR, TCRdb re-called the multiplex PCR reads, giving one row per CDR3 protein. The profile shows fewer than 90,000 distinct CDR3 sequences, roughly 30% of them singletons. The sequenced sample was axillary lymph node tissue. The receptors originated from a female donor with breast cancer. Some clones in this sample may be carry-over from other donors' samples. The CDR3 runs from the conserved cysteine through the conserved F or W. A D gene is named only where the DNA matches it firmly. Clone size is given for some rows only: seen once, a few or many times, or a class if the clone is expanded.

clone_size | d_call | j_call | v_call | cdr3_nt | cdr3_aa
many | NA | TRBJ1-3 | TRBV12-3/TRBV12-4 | TGTGCCAGCAGTTTCCCCAGAAGCTCTGGAAACACCATATATTTT | CASSFPRSSGNTIYF
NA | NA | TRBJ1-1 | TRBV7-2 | TGTGCCAGCAGCTTAGTGGAGAACACTGAAGCTTTCTTT | CASSLVENTEAFF
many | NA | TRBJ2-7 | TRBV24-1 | TGTGCCACCAGTGCCGGACGCGGGACACCCTCCTACGAGCAGTACTTC | CATSAGRGTPSYEQYF
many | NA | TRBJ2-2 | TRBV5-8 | TGTGCCAGCAGCTTGGGCCCCGGGGAGCTGTTTTTT | CASSLGPGELFF
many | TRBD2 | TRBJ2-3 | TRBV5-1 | TGCGCCAGCAGCTTGGCCAGAGCGGGGGTTGGTACAGATACGCAGTATTTT | CASSLARAGVGTDTQYF
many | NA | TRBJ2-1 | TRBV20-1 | TGCAGTGCACTCCCGGCGGGAAGCTCCTACAATGAGCAGTTCTTC | CSALPAGSSYNEQFF
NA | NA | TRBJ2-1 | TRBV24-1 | TGTGCCACCAGTGATTTGCCTGGACAGCCCTACGATGAGCAGTTCTTC | CATSDLPGQPYDEQFF
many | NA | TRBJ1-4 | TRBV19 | TGTGCCAGTAGTATGGGGCAGGGAGATGAAAAACTGTTTTTT | CASSMGQGDEKLFF
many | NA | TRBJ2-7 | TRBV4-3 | TGCGCCAGCAGCTGGGGTAGGGACGAGCAGTACTTC | CASSWGRDEQYF
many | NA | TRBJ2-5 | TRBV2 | TGTGCCAGCTTAGTTGTTCAAGAGACCCAGTACTTC | CASLVVQETQYF
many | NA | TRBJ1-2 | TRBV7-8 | TGTGCCAGCAGCTCGAGACCCTATGGCTACACCTTC | CASSSRPYGYTF
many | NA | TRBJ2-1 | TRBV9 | TGTGCCAGCAGCACGAAGGCGAATGAGCAGTTCTTC | CASSTKANEQFF
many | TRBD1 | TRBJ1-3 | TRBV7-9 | TGTGCCATAGTAGGACAGGATGGAAACACCATATATTTT | CAIVGQDGNTIYF
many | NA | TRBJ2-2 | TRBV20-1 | TGCAGTGCTCGTACATCAGGGCGAGGGGCCGGGGAGCTGTTTTTT | CSARTSGRGAGELFF
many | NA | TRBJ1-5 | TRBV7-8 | TGTGCCAGCAGCTCCAGGGCAGCCAGTAGCAATCAGCCCCAGCATTTT | CASSSRAASSNQPQHF
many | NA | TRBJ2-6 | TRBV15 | TGTGCCACCAGCAGAGATCTGGCAGAAGCTGGGGCCAACGTCCTGACTTTC | CATSRDLAEAGANVLTF
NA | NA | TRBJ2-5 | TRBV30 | TGTGCCTGGAGTGGAGGCGGGCGCCAAGAGACCCAGTACTTC | CAWSGGGRQETQYF
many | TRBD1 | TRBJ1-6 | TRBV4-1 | TGCGCCAGCAGCCAAAACAGGGGGAATTCACCCCTCCACTTT | CASSQNRGNSPLHF